This TCR beta chain emerged from a study of blood T cell repertoires in COVID-19. Study-level background: Researchers got acute and convalescent COVID-19 samples from the United States, Italy and Spain. Sources were T cells, B-cell-depleted T cells, or PBMCs; the material itself was cDNA or gDNA.

In the authors' workflow: Quantification of nucleated cells was approximated via reference gene primer amplification. TCRdb's table, derived via immunoSEQ multiplex PCR, lists solely in-frame clones and lacks some. For V, J and clone size, that table is used; D and trimming come from the DNA. The sample yields about 160,000 clones, more than 65% seen once. CDR1 and CDR2 from the germline V gene are PRHDT and FYEKMQ (reference sequence). The V gene end was trimmed by 6 bases and the J gene end by 6 bases; junction bases not matched to a gene: 9. CDR3 length equals 14 residues. Cohorts were assigned according to the clinical history that participants reported.

The sample comprised PBMCs or T cells enriched from blood (not recorded which). The rearrangement uses TRBV13 and TRBJ2-7; 9 bases match TRBD1. The sequence was obtained from a middle-aged woman with acute COVID-19. The CDR3 protein is CASRKRGQGTEQYF. Here the CDR3 DNA reads TGTGCCAGCAGGAAACGGGGACAGGGTACCGAGCAGTACTTC.